This T cell receptor (beta chain) was recorded in a study of T-cell memory formation after mild COVID-19. The CDR3 is made up of 17 amino acids. Germline lookup yields CDR1 MNHEY and CDR2 SVGEGT. V lost 2 bases to trimming and J lost 4 bases; unmatched junction nucleotides: 9. TCRdb re-analysed the 5' RACE reads in MiXCR, keeping a single row per CDR3 protein. The sample has roughly 350,000 distinct CDR3 sequences, 12% to 15% seen once. The specimen sequenced was PBMCs or a T cell subset sorted from them (not recorded which). This TCR was sampled from a man aged 18 to 29 who had mild COVID-19 (a few samples of this study predate the infection). Cell type and time point are not known. The gene calls are TRBV6-2 or TRBV6-3 and TRBJ1-5; 9 bases line up with TRBD1. The CDR3 DNA reads as TGTGCCAGCAGTTACGGAGGAGGACAGGGGCGAAATCAGCCCCAGCATTTT. Its protein is CASSYGGGQGRNQPQHF.